This TCR beta chain came from a study of CD4 T cells in relation to SARS-CoV-2 and coronaviruses. Sequencing used immunoSEQ multiplex PCR; TCRdb keeps in-frame clones, though not all of them. The data contain about 17,000 clones, 70% to 80% of them singletons. Trimming pared 0 bases from V and 7 bases from J, leaving 3 bases between. The germline V gene encodes CDR1 DFQATT and CDR2 SNEGSKA (reference sequence). CDR3 length: 10 residues. As for this clone: Its matching antigen is unknown.

Unexposed donor CD4+ T cells date from about 2011-2018, before the COVID-19 pandemic. After ten to eleven days of culture, CD4+ T cells were isolated. The clonotype originates from a human donor in good health. Specimen: CD4+ T cells from PBMCs, cultured in vitro. The chain links TRBV20-1 to TRBJ1-2; D not resolved. As DNA, the CDR3 is TGCAGTGCTAGAGAGGGTGGCTACACCTTC. It specifies CSAREGGYTF.